The clone carrying this T cell receptor beta chain was counted many times. The data derive from a study of regulatory T cells in long-lasting Graves disease. According to the study, TCR beta libraries were built with iRepertoire HTBI primers and CDR3-region Arm-PCR. TCRdb re-called the multiplex PCR reads with MiXCR, one entry per CDR3 protein. The sample records more than 400,000 distinct CDR3 sequences, roughly 16% being singletons. The time point is: newly diagnosed GD, antithyroid drugs for less than 3 months. Researchers made the TCR library from RNA that was extracted from PBMCs. V lost 3 bases, J lost 2 bases, and 8 bases stayed unmatched. The germline gives CDR1 DFQATT, CDR2 SNEGSKA (reference sequence). This CDR3 contains 15 residues. These data are also associated with another study on T cells in Graves' hyperthyroidism and ophthalmopathy. That paper notes: Newly diagnosed hyperthyroidism, duration under 2 months, in patients aged 18 to 65. Peripheral blood also featured most of the thyroid clonotypes expanded above 0.001.

This chain links TRBV20-1 with TRBJ1-1; 8 bases fit TRBD1. This receptor was obtained from a man aged 35 to 55 with Graves disease. This material consisted of peripheral blood mononuclear cells (PBMCs), taken at new diagnosis, from a patient treated with antithyroid drugs. The CDR3 bases are TGCAGTGCTAGCTCCCCCCAGGGGGCTAACACTGAAGCTTTCTTT. It encodes CSASSPQGANTEAFF.